A selection of T cell receptor beta chains follows, all from one sample in a study of PD-1 blockade in classical Hodgkin lymphoma. Using immunoSEQ multiplex PCR, the repertoire was profiled, and TCRdb retains in-frame clones only, with some absent. The sample consists of 20,000 to 30,000 clones, roughly 62% of them appearing once. The input for sequencing was peripheral blood mononuclear cells (PBMCs), taken before the second cycle of nivolumab. The receptor set was obtained from a human donor with classical Hodgkin lymphoma. The CDR3 runs from the conserved cysteine through the conserved F or W. Fields, in order: V gene, D gene, clone size, J gene, CDR3 DNA, CDR3 protein. D genes are given only for firm matches. The listing skips clone size in some rows; elsewhere it reads once, few, many or a size class.

TRBV19	-	-	TRBJ2-1	TGTGCCAGTAGTCCCGCTAGCAGCTCCTACAATGAGCAGTTCTTC	CASSPASSSYNEQFF
TRBV5-6	-	-	TRBJ1-6	TGTGCCAGCAGCTTGATGGCAAAAGTGAATTCACCCCTCCACTTT	CASSLMAKVNSPLHF
TRBV18	TRBD1	-	TRBJ1-2	TGTGCCAGCTCGTCGGCCCGGGACAGGGGGGTCTATGGCTACACCTTC	CASSSARDRGVYGYTF
TRBV5-6	TRBD1	-	TRBJ2-7	TGTGCCAGCAGCTGGGGACAGGACAACTACGAGCAGTACTTC	CASSWGQDNYEQYF
TRBV28	TRBD1	once	TRBJ2-5	TGTGCCAGCAGTCGCTCTGGGACAGTGGAGACCCAGTACTTC	CASSRSGTVETQYF
TRBV5-1	-	few	TRBJ2-5	TGCGCCAGCAGCTTTGGCAGGGCCCAAGAGACCCAGTACTTC	CASSFGRAQETQYF
TRBV28	-	few	TRBJ1-5	TGTGCCAGCACCTACATACAGGGTAGCAATCAGCCCCAGCATTTT	CASTYIQGSNQPQHF
TRBV5-5	TRBD2	-	TRBJ2-1	TGTGCCAGCAGCCGTGGGCAGTACCGAGCGGGAAGGAATTACAATGAGCAGTTCTTC	CASSRGQYRAGRNYNEQFF
TRBV30	TRBD1	few	TRBJ1-1	TGTGCCTGGCTCAGGGGGCTTTGGAACACTGAAGCTTTCTTT	CAWLRGLWNTEAFF
TRBV28	TRBD2	few	TRBJ2-7	TGTGCCAGTTGCACCTCGGGACTAGCGGGAGCCACCTACGAGCAGTACTTC	CASCTSGLAGATYEQYF
TRBV14	-	-	TRBJ1-1	TGTGCCAGCAGCCAAGATCTAGGAGTGGGAGCTTTCTTT	CASSQDLGVGAFF
TRBV19	-	medium-sized	TRBJ1-5	TGTGCCAGTAGTAATGGGGTGGTGCAGCCCCAGCATTTT	CASSNGVVQPQHF
TRBV9	-	-	TRBJ2-7	TGTGCCAGCAGCCCTAACGATCTCCGGGGACGGCTCGAGCAGTACTTC	CASSPNDLRGRLEQYF
TRBV7-2	TRBD2	-	TRBJ2-7	TGTGCCAGCAGCTTAGATGGACTAGCGGGGGGCGGTTGGGAGCAGTACTTC	CASSLDGLAGGGWEQYF
TRBV30	TRBD1	-	TRBJ2-5	TGTGCCTGGAGCAAAGGACAGGGGGCTAATCTCAGGGAGACCCAGTACTTC	CAWSKGQGANLRETQYF
TRBV6-1	-	medium-sized	TRBJ1-6	TGTGCCAGCAGGCCGCAGGGTAATAATTCACCCCTCCACTTT	CASRPQGNNSPLHF
TRBV5-1	TRBD2	-	TRBJ2-7	TGCGCCAGCAGCCCCTCCGGACTAGCGGGAGGAAACGAGCAGTACTTC	CASSPSGLAGGNEQYF
TRBV5-4	TRBD1	-	TRBJ2-2	TGTGCCAGCAGCCCCCCGGGACAGGGGCACACCGGGGAGCTGTTTTTT	CASSPPGQGHTGELFF
TRBV6-1	TRBD2	-	TRBJ2-3	TGTGCCAGCAGCGCGACTAGCGGGGGGGCAGATACGCAGTATTTT	CASSATSGGADTQYF
TRBV20-1	-	-	TRBJ2-5	TGCAGTGCTAGTGGGGAGACCCAGTACTTC	CSASGETQYF
TRBV6-5	-	-	TRBJ1-5	TGTGCCAGCAGTCCTTTCTATAGCAATCAGCCCCAGCATTTT	CASSPFYSNQPQHF
TRBV4-3	-	-	TRBJ2-7	TGCGCCAGCAGCCAAGAGGACCCGGGACTCCCAGGGGAGCAGTACTTC	CASSQEDPGLPGEQYF